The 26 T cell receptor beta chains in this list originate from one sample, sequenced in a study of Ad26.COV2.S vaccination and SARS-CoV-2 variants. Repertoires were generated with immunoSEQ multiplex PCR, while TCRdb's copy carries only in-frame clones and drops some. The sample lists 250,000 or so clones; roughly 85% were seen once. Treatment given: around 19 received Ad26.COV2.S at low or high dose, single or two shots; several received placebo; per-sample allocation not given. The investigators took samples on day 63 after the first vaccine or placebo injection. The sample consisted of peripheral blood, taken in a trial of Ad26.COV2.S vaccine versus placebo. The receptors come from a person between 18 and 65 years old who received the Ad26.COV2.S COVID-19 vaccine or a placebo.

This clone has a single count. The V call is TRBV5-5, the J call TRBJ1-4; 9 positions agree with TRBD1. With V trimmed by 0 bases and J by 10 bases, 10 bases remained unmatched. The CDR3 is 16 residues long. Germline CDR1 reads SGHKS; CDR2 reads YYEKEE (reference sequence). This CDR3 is CASSLEGTGISRKLFF. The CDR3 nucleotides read TGTGCCAGCAGCTTGGAGGGGACAGGGATATCCCGAAAACTGTTTTTT.

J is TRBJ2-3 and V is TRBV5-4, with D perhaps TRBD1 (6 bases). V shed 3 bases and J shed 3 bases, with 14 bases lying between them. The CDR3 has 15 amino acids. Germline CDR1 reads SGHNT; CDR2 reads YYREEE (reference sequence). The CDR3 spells CASSSQQGRTDTQYF. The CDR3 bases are TGTGCCAGCAGCTCCCAACAGGGACGGACAGATACGCAGTATTTT.

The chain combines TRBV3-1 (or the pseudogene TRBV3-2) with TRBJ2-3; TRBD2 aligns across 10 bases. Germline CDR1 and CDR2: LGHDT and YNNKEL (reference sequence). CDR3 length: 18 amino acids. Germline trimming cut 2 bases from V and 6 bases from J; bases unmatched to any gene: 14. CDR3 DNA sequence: TGTGCCAGCAGCCAACGTGGGGGGCTAGCGGGAGCTAAGGATACGCAGTATTTT. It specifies CASSQRGGLAGAKDTQYF.

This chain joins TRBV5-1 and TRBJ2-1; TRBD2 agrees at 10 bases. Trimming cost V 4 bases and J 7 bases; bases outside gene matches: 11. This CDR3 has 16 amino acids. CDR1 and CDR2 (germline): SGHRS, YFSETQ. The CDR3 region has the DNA TGCGCCAGCAGCGGAGATAGCGGGAGGCCAAGAAATGAGCAGTTCTTC. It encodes CASSGDSGRPRNEQFF.

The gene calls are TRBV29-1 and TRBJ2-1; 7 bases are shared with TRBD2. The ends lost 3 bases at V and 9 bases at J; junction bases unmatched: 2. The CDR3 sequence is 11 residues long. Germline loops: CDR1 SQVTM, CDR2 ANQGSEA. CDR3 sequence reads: CSVEGEGEQFF. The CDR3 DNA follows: TGCAGCGTTGAGGGGGAGGGTGAGCAGTTCTTC.

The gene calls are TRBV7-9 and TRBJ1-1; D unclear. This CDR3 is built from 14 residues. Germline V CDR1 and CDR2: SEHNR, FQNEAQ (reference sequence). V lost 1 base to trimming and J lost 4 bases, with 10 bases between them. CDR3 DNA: TGTGCCAGCAGCTTAGAGAGCGGGAGCACTGAAGCTTTCTTT. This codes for CASSLESGSTEAFF.

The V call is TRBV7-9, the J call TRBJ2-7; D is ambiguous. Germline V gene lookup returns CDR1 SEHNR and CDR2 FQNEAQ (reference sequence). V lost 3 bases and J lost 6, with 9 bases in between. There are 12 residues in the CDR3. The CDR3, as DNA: TGTGCCAGCAGCTTTCCCGGAGCCGAGCAGTACGTC. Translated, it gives CASSFPGAEQYV.

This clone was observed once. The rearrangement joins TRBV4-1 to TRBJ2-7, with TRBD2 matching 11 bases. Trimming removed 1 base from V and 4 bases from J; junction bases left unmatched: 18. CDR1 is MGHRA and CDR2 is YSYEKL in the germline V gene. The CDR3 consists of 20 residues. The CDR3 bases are TGCGCCAGCAGCCAAGTTCGGCGGGGGGTAGGACTAGCGGGCAGATACGAGCAGTACGTC. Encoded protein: CASSQVRRGVGLAGRYEQYV.

CDR3 region: CASSQHEAGGAYNEQFF. The CDR3 DNA sequence: TGCGCCAGCAGCCAACACGAAGCGGGGGGAGCCTACAATGAGCAGTTCTTC. The V gene is TRBV4-1, the J gene TRBJ2-1; 9 bases agree with TRBD2. Germline V gene sequence: CDR1 MGHRA, CDR2 YSYEKL. This CDR3 has 17 amino acids. The J segment lost 2 bases and the V segment lost 2 bases, leaving 7 bases of the junction unmatched.

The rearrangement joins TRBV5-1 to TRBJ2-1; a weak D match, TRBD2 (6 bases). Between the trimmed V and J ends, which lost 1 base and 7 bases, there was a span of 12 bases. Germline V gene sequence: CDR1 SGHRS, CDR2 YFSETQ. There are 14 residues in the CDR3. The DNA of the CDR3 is TGCGCCAGCAGCTTGACCGGGGGAGCAAATGAGCAGTTCTTC. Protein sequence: CASSLTGGANEQFF.

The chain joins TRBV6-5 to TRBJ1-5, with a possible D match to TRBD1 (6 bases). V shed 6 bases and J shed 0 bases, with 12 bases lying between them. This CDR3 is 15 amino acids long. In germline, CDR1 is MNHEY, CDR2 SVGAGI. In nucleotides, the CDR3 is TGTGCCAGCAGATCGGACAGTTATAGCAATCAGCCCCAGCATTTT. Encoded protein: CASRSDSYSNQPQHF.

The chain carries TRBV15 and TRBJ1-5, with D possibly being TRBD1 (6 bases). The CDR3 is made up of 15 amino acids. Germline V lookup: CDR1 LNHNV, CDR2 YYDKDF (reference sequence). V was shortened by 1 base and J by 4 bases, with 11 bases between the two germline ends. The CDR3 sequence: CATSRARQVNQPQHF. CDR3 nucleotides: TGTGCCACCAGCAGAGCAAGACAGGTAAATCAGCCCCAGCATTTT.

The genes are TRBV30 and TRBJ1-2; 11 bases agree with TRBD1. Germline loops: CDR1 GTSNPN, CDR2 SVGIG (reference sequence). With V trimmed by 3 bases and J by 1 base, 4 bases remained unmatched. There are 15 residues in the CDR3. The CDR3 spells CAWSAGTGGNYGYTF. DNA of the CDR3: TGTGCCTGGAGCGCCGGGACAGGGGGTAACTATGGCTACACCTTC.

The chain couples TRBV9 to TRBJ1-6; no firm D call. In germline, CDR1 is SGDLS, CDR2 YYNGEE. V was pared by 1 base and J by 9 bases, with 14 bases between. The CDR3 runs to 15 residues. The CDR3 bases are TGTGCCAGCAGCGTACTAGACGTCAACAGTTCACCCCTCCACTTT. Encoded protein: CASSVLDVNSSPLHF. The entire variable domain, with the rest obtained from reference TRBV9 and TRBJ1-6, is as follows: DSGVTQTPKHLITATGQRVTLRCSPRSGDLSVYWYQQSLDQGLQFLIQYYNGEERAKGNILERFSAQQFPDLHSELNLSSLELGDSALYFCASSVLDVNSSPLHFGNGTRLTVT.

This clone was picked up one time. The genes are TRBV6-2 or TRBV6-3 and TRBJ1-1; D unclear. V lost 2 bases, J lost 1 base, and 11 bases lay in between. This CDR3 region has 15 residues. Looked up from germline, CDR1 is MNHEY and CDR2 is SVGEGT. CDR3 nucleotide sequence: TGTGCCAGCAGTTACACGGGGTGGGGGAACACTGAAGCTTTCTTT. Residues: CASSYTGWGNTEAFF.

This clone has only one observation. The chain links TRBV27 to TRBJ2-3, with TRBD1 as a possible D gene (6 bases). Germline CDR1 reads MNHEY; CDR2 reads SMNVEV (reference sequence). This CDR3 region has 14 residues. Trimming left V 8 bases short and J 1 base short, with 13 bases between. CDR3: CASQWGQRTDTQYF. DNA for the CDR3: TGTGCCAGCCAATGGGGGCAGCGCACAGATACGCAGTATTTT.

In DNA form, the CDR3 reads TGTGCCAGCAGTGTGGCCCCGGGGAGGACAGATACGCAGTATTTT. Its protein product is CASSVAPGRTDTQYF. The chain has TRBV2 and TRBJ2-3, with D perhaps TRBD2 (6 bases). The CDR3 has 15 residues. Deletions cut 4 bases from V and 3 bases from J, with 14 bases between. The germline V gene has CDR1 SNHLY and CDR2 FYNNEI. The complete variable domain, with remaining parts taken from reference TRBV2 and TRBJ2-3, reads EPEVTQTPSHQVTQMGQEVILRCVPISNHLYFYWYRQILGQKVEFLVSFYNNEISEKSEIFDDQFSVERPDGSNFTLKIRSTKLEDSAMYFCASSVAPGRTDTQYFGPGTRLTVL.

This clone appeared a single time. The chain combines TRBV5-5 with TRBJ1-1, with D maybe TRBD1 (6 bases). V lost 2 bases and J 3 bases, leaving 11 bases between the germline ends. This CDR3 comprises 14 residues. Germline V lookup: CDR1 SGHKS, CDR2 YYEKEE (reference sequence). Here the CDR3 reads CASSFSGAYTEAFF. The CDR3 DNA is TGTGCCAGCAGCTTTTCAGGGGCCTACACTGAAGCTTTCTTT.

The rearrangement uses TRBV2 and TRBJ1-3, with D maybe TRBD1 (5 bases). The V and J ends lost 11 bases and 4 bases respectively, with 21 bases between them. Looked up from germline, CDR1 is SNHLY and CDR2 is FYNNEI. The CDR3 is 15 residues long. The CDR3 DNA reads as TGTGCCGGACGATCCGGGACGGCCCTCGGAAACACCATATATTTT. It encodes CAGRSGTALGNTIYF.

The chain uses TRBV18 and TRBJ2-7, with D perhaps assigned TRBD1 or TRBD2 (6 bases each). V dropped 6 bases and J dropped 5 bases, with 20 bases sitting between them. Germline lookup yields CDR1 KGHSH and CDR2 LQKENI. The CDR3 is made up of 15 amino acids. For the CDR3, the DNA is TGTGCCAGCTCCGAGATCGGAGGGGGGTTCGACGAGCAGTACTTC. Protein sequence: CASSEIGGGFDEQYF.

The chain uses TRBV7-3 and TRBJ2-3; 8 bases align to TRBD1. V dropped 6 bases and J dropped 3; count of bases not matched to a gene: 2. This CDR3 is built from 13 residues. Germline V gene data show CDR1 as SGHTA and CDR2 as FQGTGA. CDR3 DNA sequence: TGTGCCAGCAGGGACAGGGATACAGATACGCAGTATTTT. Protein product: CASRDRDTDTQYF.

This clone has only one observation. CDR3 coding DNA: TGTGCCAGCAGCGCGACAGGGGGCCCCAACGAGCAGTACTTC. Amino acid sequence: CASSATGGPNEQYF. The rearrangement uses TRBV5-5 and TRBJ2-7; 10 bases match TRBD1. Germline V gene lookup returns CDR1 SGHKS and CDR2 YYEKEE (reference sequence). V lost 4 bases and J lost 5; bases outside the gene matches: 6. The CDR3 is made up of 14 amino acids.

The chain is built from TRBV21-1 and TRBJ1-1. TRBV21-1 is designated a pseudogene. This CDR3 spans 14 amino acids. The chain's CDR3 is CASSKLRVGTEAFF. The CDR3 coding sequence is TGTGCTAGCAGCAAACTTCGGGTGGGCACTGAAGCTTTCTTT.

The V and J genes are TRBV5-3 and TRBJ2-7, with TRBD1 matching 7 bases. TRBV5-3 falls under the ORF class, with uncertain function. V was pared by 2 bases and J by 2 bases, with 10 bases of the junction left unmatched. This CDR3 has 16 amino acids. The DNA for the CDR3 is TGTGCCAGAAGCTTTTCAAATCCCAGGGGGACCTACGAGCAGTACTTC. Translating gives CARSFSNPRGTYEQYF.

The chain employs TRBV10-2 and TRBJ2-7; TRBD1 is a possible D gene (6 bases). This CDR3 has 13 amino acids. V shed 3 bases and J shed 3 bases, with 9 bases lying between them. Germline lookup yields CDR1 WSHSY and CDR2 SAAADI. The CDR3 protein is CASSEQGYYEQYV. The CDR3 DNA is TGCGCCAGCAGTGAACAGGGCTACTACGAGCAGTACGTC.

The CDR3 DNA follows: TGCGCCAGCAGCCGATTCGGCGGCAATTCACCCCTCCACTTT. The encoded protein is CASSRFGGNSPLHF. The J gene is TRBJ1-6, the V gene TRBV23-1; the D is unclear. TRBV23-1 is an open reading frame whose function is uncertain. The ends were cut back, 6 bases at V and 7 bases at J, with 13 bases in the middle. There are 14 residues in the CDR3.